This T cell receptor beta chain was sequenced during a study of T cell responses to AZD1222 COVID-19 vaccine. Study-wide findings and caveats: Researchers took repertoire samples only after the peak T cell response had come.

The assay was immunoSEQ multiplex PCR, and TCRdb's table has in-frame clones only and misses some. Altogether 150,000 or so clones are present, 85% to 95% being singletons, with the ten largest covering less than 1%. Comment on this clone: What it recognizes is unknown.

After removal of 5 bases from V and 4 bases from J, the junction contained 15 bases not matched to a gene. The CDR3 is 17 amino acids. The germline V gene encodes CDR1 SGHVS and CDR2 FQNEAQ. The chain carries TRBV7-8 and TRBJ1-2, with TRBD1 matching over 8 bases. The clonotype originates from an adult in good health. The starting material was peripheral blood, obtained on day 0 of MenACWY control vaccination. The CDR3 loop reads CASSTLELTGALYGYTF. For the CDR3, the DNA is TGTGCCAGCAGCACACTCGAACTGACAGGGGCGCTCTATGGCTACACCTTC. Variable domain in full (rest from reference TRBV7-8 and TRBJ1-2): GAGVSQSPRYKVAKRGQDVALRCDPISGHVSLFWYQQALGQGPEFLTYFQNEAQLDKSGLPSDRFFAERPEGSVSTLKIQRTQQEDSAVYLCASSTLELTGALYGYTFGSGTRLTVV.